The 14 T cell receptor beta chains below all came from one sample that was sequenced in a study of CD8+CD57+ T cells in acquired aplastic anemia. For sequencing, patients were chosen who had shown expansion of CD8+CD57+ cells by flow cytometry. For CDR3 and TCR beta VDJ profiling, genomic DNA was the template used. TCRdb independently ran MiXCR on the reads; one entry per CDR3 protein. The table records about 240,000 distinct CDR3 sequences, approximately 50% of them present only once. The sequenced sample consisted of sorted CD4+, CD8+, or CD8+CD57+ T cells (not recorded which) from PBMCs. The receptors were gathered from a human donor with aplastic anemia.

This chain joins TRBV19 and TRBJ1-2; D unresolved. The germline V gene encodes CDR1 LNHDA and CDR2 SQIVND (reference sequence). V lost 8 bases to trimming and J lost 0 bases, with 16 bases between them. This CDR3 region has 15 residues. CDR3 coding DNA: TGTGCCAGTCGGTTTAAGGAACCTACTAACTATGGCTACACCTTC. It translates to CASRFKEPTNYGYTF.

In its sample, this clonotype was seen a few times. The chain links TRBV6-1 to TRBJ1-3, with D hard to call. V was clipped by 7 bases and J by 2 bases, with 12 bases between them. There are 14 residues in the CDR3. From germline, CDR1 is MNHNS and CDR2 SASEGT. The CDR3 is CASTEFGAGNTIYF. In DNA form, the CDR3 reads TGTGCCAGCACCGAATTTGGGGCTGGAAACACCATATATTTT.

Only one count was recorded for this clonotype. The gene calls are TRBV2 and TRBJ2-3; D tentatively reads TRBD1 or TRBD2 (5 bases each). The CDR3 runs to 14 residues. Germline V gene data show CDR1 as SNHLY and CDR2 as FYNNEI. Trimming shortened V by 3 bases and J by 2 bases, and 9 bases separated the two germline ends. The CDR3 spells CASSDLGATDTQYF. The DNA of the CDR3 is TGTGCCAGCAGTGATCTCGGGGCCACAGATACGCAGTATTTT.

This chain links TRBV20-1 with TRBJ2-5; D assignment may be TRBD1 or TRBD2 (5 bases each). The ends were cut back, 0 bases at V and 5 bases at J, with 10 bases in the middle. This CDR3 spans 13 amino acids. In germline, CDR1 is DFQATT, CDR2 SNEGSKA (reference sequence). CDR3 DNA: TGCAGTGCTAGAGAGGGGGTCGGGGAGACCCAGTACTTC. Translating gives CSAREGVGETQYF.

The chain employs TRBV2 and TRBJ1-5; the match to TRBD1 covers 9 bases. CDR3 size: 15 residues. The ends lost 1 base at V and 7 bases at J; junction bases unmatched: 5. CDR1 and CDR2 (germline): SNHLY, FYNNEI. CDR3 DNA: TGTGCCAGCAGTGAAGAATCGACAGGGGGGCAGCCCCAGCATTTT. It specifies CASSEESTGGQPQHF.

This clonotype showed up many times. The chain uses TRBV20-1 and TRBJ2-7; D not resolved. Trimming took off 2 bases at V and 5 bases at J, with 10 bases between the two ends. Germline CDR1 DFQATT, CDR2 SNEGSKA (reference sequence). The CDR3 runs 12 residues. This CDR3 is CSARRYLDEQYF. The CDR3 DNA reads TGCAGTGCTAGACGTTATCTGGACGAGCAGTACTTC.

This clonotype appeared many times. This chain joins TRBV7-9 and TRBJ2-5; D not resolved. Germline V gene lookup returns CDR1 SEHNR and CDR2 FQNEAQ (reference sequence). The CDR3 runs to 14 residues. With 3 bases removed from V and 5 bases from J, the gap between germline ends came to 13 bases. CDR3 in amino acids: CASSFQSVGETQYF. In DNA form, the CDR3 reads TGTGCCAGCAGCTTTCAAAGCGTGGGGGAGACCCAGTACTTC. The full variable domain, completed using reference TRBV7-9 and TRBJ2-5, is DTGVSQNPRHKITKRGQNVTFRCDPISEHNRLYWYRQTLGQGPEFLTYFQNEAQLEKSRLLSDRFSAERPKGSFSTLEIQRTEQGDSAMYLCASSFQSVGETQYFGPGTRLLVL.

The rearrangement links TRBV15 to TRBJ1-1; tentatively, D is TRBD1 (5 bases). CDR3 length equals 16 residues. V lost 0 bases to trimming and J lost 1 base, with 12 bases between them. CDR1 LNHNV and CDR2 YYDKDF come from the germline V gene (reference sequence). The CDR3: CATSRERTNSNTEAFF. Here the CDR3 DNA reads TGTGCCACCAGCAGAGAGAGGACAAACTCGAACACTGAAGCTTTCTTT.

The chain uses TRBV19 and TRBJ2-7, with TRBD1 identical over 11 bases. Germline loops: CDR1 LNHDA, CDR2 SQIVND (reference sequence). The V and J ends lost 9 bases and 5 bases, in that order; junction bases with no gene match: 9. This CDR3 contains 14 residues. The CDR3 here is CASAPGQGVDEQYF. CDR3 nucleotides: TGTGCCAGCGCCCCGGGACAGGGGGTCGACGAGCAGTACTTC.

CDR3 residues: CASSPTGVGTDTQYF. CDR3 in DNA: TGTGCCAGCAGCCCAACCGGGGTCGGCACAGATACGCAGTATTTT. The chain carries TRBV9 and TRBJ2-3; a possible D gene is TRBD2 (5 bases). The germline V gene has CDR1 SGDLS and CDR2 YYNGEE. The V gene lost 4 bases and the J gene lost 1 base, with 13 bases spanning the gap. The CDR3 sequence is 15 residues long.

This clonotype was seen repeatedly, ten times or more. The rearrangement uses TRBV4-3 and TRBJ2-7; maybe TRBD1 (6 bases). Germline V gives CDR1 LGHNA, CDR2 YSLEER. V lost 0 bases to trimming and J lost 4 bases, with 10 bases between them. The CDR3 is 14 amino acids. CDR3 amino acids: CASSQDRGKYEQYF. The CDR3 DNA is TGCGCCAGCAGCCAAGATAGGGGGAAGTACGAGCAGTACTTC.

The gene calls are TRBV5-1 and TRBJ1-4; 7 bases map to TRBD1. The CDR3 is made up of 14 amino acids. Trimming removed 0 bases from V and 7 bases from J; junction bases left unmatched: 3. Per germline, CDR1 SGHRS and CDR2 YFSETQ. The CDR3 spells CASSLAGGIEKLFF. The CDR3 region has the DNA TGCGCCAGCAGCTTGGCAGGGGGTATTGAAAAACTGTTTTTT.

V and J are TRBV5-1 and TRBJ2-1, with 9 bases fitting TRBD1. The CDR3 consists of 15 residues. V shed 4 bases and J 6 bases; nucleotides not matched to a gene: 8. Germline assignment: CDR1 SGHRS and CDR2 YFSETQ. CDR3 in amino acids: CASSQGQGSFNEQFF. The CDR3 DNA reads as TGCGCCAGCAGCCAAGGACAGGGGTCGTTCAATGAGCAGTTCTTC. The whole variable domain, remainder taken from reference TRBV5-1 and TRBJ2-1, is KAGVTQTPRYLIKTRGQQVTLSCSPISGHRSVSWYQQTPGQGLQFLFEYFSETQRNKGNFPGRFSGRQFSNSRSEMNVSTLELGDSALYLCASSQGQGSFNEQFFGPGTRLTVL.

Of note for this clonotype: A much larger clone is a single base away; this may be a read error. This sequence joins TRBV5-1 and TRBJ1-2; no firm D call. There are 11 residues in the CDR3. Germline CDR1 is SGHRS and CDR2 is YFSETQ. CDR3 residues: CASSSPGGYTF. As DNA, the CDR3 is TGTGCCAGCAGCTCCCCGGGGGGCTACACCTTC.